The 26 T cell receptor beta chains listed next were all sequenced from one sample in a study of graft-versus-host responses after intestinal transplantation. Their antigens remain unidentified. The data were produced by immunoSEQ multiplex PCR, yet TCRdb's version contains in-frame clones alone and is incomplete. The sample has 130,000 or so clones, more than 80% seen once. Sequences were derived from unstimulated CD4+ T cells sorted from spleen or lymph node cells, sampled before intestinal transplant. The receptors shown here come from a human donor who received an intestinal transplant.

The chain employs TRBV7-2 and TRBJ1-4, with TRBD1 as a possible D gene (6 bases). Germline V gene data show CDR1 as SGHTA and CDR2 as FQGNSA. The V and J ends lost 5 bases and 7 bases respectively, with 17 bases between them. The CDR3 runs to 15 residues. The CDR3 DNA reads TGTGCCAGCAGCCCCAAACAGGGTCGGGGTGAAAAACTGTTTTTT. Amino acids: CASSPKQGRGEKLFF. The full variable domain, in which reference TRBV7-2 and TRBJ1-4 provide the parts outside the CDR3, is GAGVSQSPSNKVTEKGKDVELRCDPISGHTALYWYRQSLGQGLEFLIYFQGNSAPDKSGLPSDRFSAERTGGSVSTLTIQRTQQEDSAVYLCASSPKQGRGEKLFFGSGTQLSVL.

This rearrangement joins TRBV6-6 to TRBJ2-3; D is undetermined. The CDR3 sequence is 14 residues long. CDR1 and CDR2 from the germline V gene are MNHNY and SVGAGI (reference sequence). Written as DNA, the CDR3 is TGTGCGACCGAGCCCCCAGGTCGGACAGATACGCAGTATTTT. This encodes CATEPPGRTDTQYF.

The chain recombines TRBV30 with TRBJ1-1; unclear D gene. The CDR3 runs 14 residues. CDR1 is GTSNPN, CDR2 SVGIG, per germline (reference sequence). Between the trimmed V and J ends, which lost 2 bases and 4 bases, there was a span of 14 bases. The CDR3 nucleotides read TGTGCCTGGAGTCCTTTACCGGGCTCCACTGAAGCTTTCTTT. This sequence encodes CAWSPLPGSTEAFF.

The chain recombines TRBV5-1 with TRBJ2-2, with TRBD2 matching 10 bases. Germline CDR1 and CDR2: SGHRS and YFSETQ. The J segment lost 7 bases and the V segment lost 2 bases, leaving 8 bases of the junction unmatched. The CDR3 contains 16 residues. The CDR3 sequence: CASSLKTSGELGELFF. The CDR3, as DNA: TGCGCCAGCAGCTTAAAAACTAGCGGGGAACTCGGGGAGCTGTTTTTT.

V and J are TRBV7-2 and TRBJ2-1; a weak D match, TRBD2 (5 bases). Trimming left V 5 bases short and J 9 bases short, with 14 bases between. Germline V gene data show CDR1 as SGHTA and CDR2 as FQGNSA. This CDR3 has 13 residues. CDR3 protein: CASSTRRQIEQFF. For the CDR3, the DNA is TGTGCCAGCAGCACCCGGAGGCAGATTGAGCAGTTCTTC.

V gene TRBV4-2 combines with J gene TRBJ1-3; no reliable D call. Germline V CDR1 and CDR2: LGHNA, YNFKEQ. Trimming took off 1 base at V and 4 bases at J, with 14 bases between the two ends. CDR3 length: 16 amino acids. This CDR3 is CASSQALSQGGNTIYF. The DNA of the CDR3 is TGTGCCAGCAGCCAAGCTCTCTCTCAAGGAGGAAACACCATATATTTT.

V is TRBV11-2 and J is TRBJ1-6; D gene unclear. The CDR3 length is 13 residues. The germline V and J ends were trimmed by 5 bases and 8 bases, with 10 bases remaining between them. Germline-derived CDR1 and CDR2 are SGHAT and FQNNGV. The CDR3 here is CASSRLGHSPLHF. CDR3 sequence (DNA): TGTGCCAGCAGCCGGCTCGGCCATTCACCCCTCCACTTT. Based on the CDR3 plus reference TRBV11-2 and TRBJ1-6, the full variable domain is EAGVAQSPRYKIIEKRQSVAFWCNPISGHATLYWYQQILGQGPKLLIQFQNNGVVDDSQLPKDRFSAERLKGVDSTLKIQPAKLEDSAVYLCASSRLGHSPLHFGNGTRLTVT.

The chain links TRBV7-3 to TRBJ2-5; no definite D call. Germline V gene lookup returns CDR1 SGHTA and CDR2 FQGTGA. V lost 2 bases, J lost 2 bases, and 18 bases lay in between. There are 17 residues in the CDR3. The DNA for the CDR3 is TGTGCCAGCAGCTTACTGCAGGACGGGCAAGAGCAAGAGACCCAGTACTTC. This sequence encodes CASSLLQDGQEQETQYF.

This clone was seen a single time. The rearrangement joins TRBV18 to TRBJ1-2; D remains ambiguous. CDR1 is KGHSH and CDR2 is LQKENI in the germline V gene. The CDR3 totals 15 residues. V was cut by 3 bases and J by 0 bases, with 11 bases left in between. CDR3 nucleotide sequence: TGTGCCAGCTCACCCGCACGGATAGCTAACTATGGCTACACCTTC. It encodes CASSPARIANYGYTF.

This chain links TRBV7-2 with TRBJ2-7; the D is unclear. CDR3 length: 15 residues. Germline CDR1 and CDR2: SGHTA and FQGNSA. Between the trimmed V and J ends, which lost 2 bases and 1 base, there was a span of 12 bases. The CDR3 coding sequence is TGTGCCAGCAGCTTAATCCCCCGCGGATCCTACGAGCAGTACTTC. Translating it yields CASSLIPRGSYEQYF.

On this clone: The same CDR3 arises from other DNA sequences in this sample as well. This CDR3 reads CASSPGQGNSPLHF. The CDR3 DNA is TGTGCCAGCTCACCGGGACAGGGGAATTCACCCCTCCACTTT. The chain has TRBV18 and TRBJ1-6, with TRBD1 identical over 10 bases. The CDR3 has 14 amino acids. Germline V gene sequence: CDR1 KGHSH, CDR2 LQKENI. Trimming removed 3 bases from V and 7 bases from J; junction bases left unmatched: 0. Full variable domain (outside the CDR3, taken from reference TRBV18 and TRBJ1-6): NAGVMQNPRHLVRRRGQEARLRCSPMKGHSHVYWYRQLPEEGLKFMVYLQKENIIDESGMPKERFSAEFPKEGPSILRIQQVVRGDSAAYFCASSPGQGNSPLHFGNGTRLTVT.

In this sample, this clone turned up once. CDR3 loop: CATSRDWGKNYGYTF. The CDR3 coding sequence is TGTGCCACCAGCAGAGATTGGGGGAAGAATTACGGCTACACCTTC. This rearrangement joins TRBV15 to TRBJ1-2, with D perhaps matching TRBD1 (5 bases). Trimming stripped 0 bases from V and 8 bases from J, with 16 bases between. CDR1 and CDR2 from the germline V gene are LNHNV and YYDKDF (reference sequence). The CDR3 totals 15 residues.

This clone was recorded only once. The rearrangement joins TRBV5-6 to TRBJ2-4, with D tentatively TRBD2 (5 bases). The CDR3 covers 13 residues. Germline CDR1 reads SGHDT; CDR2 reads YYEEEE. V was trimmed by 4 bases and J by 7 bases, leaving 12 bases between them. CDR3 loop: CASSPRTRNIQYF. DNA for the CDR3: TGTGCCAGCAGCCCCCGGACTCGGAACATTCAGTACTTC.

This chain uses TRBV5-1 with TRBJ2-2; D may correspond to TRBD1 or TRBD2 (5 bases each). The CDR3 length is 16 residues. Germline loops: CDR1 SGHRS, CDR2 YFSETQ. Between the trimmed V and J ends, which lost 5 bases and 0 bases, there was a span of 14 bases. CDR3 coding DNA: TGCGCCAGCAGACCACTTGGGGGTTCGAACACCGGGGAGCTGTTTTTT. Translating it yields CASRPLGGSNTGELFF.

The CDR3 region is CASSSQGYEQYF. The DNA of the CDR3 is TGCGCCAGCAGCTCACAGGGCTACGAGCAGTACTTC. The chain is built from TRBV5-1 and TRBJ2-7, with D perhaps TRBD1 (6 bases). CDR3 length: 12 residues. V was shortened by 3 bases and J by 3 bases, with 7 bases between the two germline ends. Per germline, CDR1 SGHRS and CDR2 YFSETQ.

The chain has TRBV9 and TRBJ2-6; 8 bases fit TRBD1. Germline V CDR1 and CDR2: SGDLS, YYNGEE. CDR3 length: 18 residues. V lost 0 bases, J lost 0 bases, and 5 bases stayed unmatched. CDR3 DNA sequence: TGTGCCAGCAGCGTAGACGGGACAGGCCCCTCTGGGGCCAACGTCCTGACTTTC. Translating it yields CASSVDGTGPSGANVLTF.

The chain links TRBV30 to TRBJ1-3; D is ambiguous. Germline V gene data show CDR1 as GTSNPN and CDR2 as SVGIG (reference sequence). V dropped 4 bases and J dropped 4 bases, with 14 bases sitting between them. CDR3 length equals 14 residues. The DNA of the CDR3 is TGTGCCTGGACCCTGGGAATTCACGGAAACACCATATATTTT. It specifies CAWTLGIHGNTIYF.

The V and J genes are TRBV18 and TRBJ1-1, with 8 bases aligning to TRBD1. The CDR3 spans 16 residues. Germline CDR1 reads KGHSH; CDR2 reads LQKENI. Trimming at V came to 1 base and at J to 1 base, leaving 5 bases not matched to a gene. In DNA, the CDR3 is TGTGCCAGCTCACCACGACAGGGGCATCGGAACACTGAAGCTTTCTTT. The encoded protein is CASSPRQGHRNTEAFF.

This chain connects TRBV19 to TRBJ1-5; D ambiguous. CDR1 is LNHDA and CDR2 is SQIVND in the germline V gene (reference sequence). This CDR3 is built from 17 residues. V lost 1 base to trimming and J lost 6 bases, with 19 bases between them. The CDR3 DNA reads TGTGCCAGTAGTATAGGCAGGCAGCGAGCGCCTAGTCAGCCCCAGCATTTT. It translates to CASSIGRQRAPSQPQHF.

The V and J genes are TRBV7-9 and TRBJ2-7, with 11 bases aligning to TRBD2. CDR1 is SEHNR, CDR2 FQNEAQ, per germline (reference sequence). V shed 5 bases and J 7 bases; nucleotides not matched to a gene: 10. The CDR3 contains 15 residues. CDR3 DNA: TGTGCCAGCAGCAAGACTAGCGGGGCTTTTGAGGAGCAGTACTTC. It encodes CASSKTSGAFEEQYF. Looking up the rest from reference TRBV7-9 and TRBJ2-7 gives the full variable domain: DTGVSQNPRHKITKRGQNVTFRCDPISEHNRLYWYRQTLGQGPEFLTYFQNEAQLEKSRLLSDRFSAERPKGSFSTLEIQRTEQGDSAMYLCASSKTSGAFEEQYFGPGTRLTVT.

This chain links TRBV10-3 with TRBJ2-7, with a tentative D call TRBD1 (7 bases). V lost 2 bases and J 4 bases, leaving 18 bases between the germline ends. The length of the CDR3 is 16 residues. Germline V lookup: CDR1 ENHRY, CDR2 SYGVKD. The CDR3 protein is CAISEIGGGLPYEQYF. The DNA of the CDR3 is TGTGCCATCAGTGAGATTGGAGGGGGCCTCCCTTACGAGCAGTACTTC.

The chain links TRBV4-1 to TRBJ2-3; D is possibly TRBD1 (5 bases). This CDR3 is 16 amino acids long. V dropped 1 base and J dropped 0 bases, with 11 bases sitting between them. Germline values: CDR1 MGHRA, CDR2 YSYEKL. CDR3 sequence reads: CASSQVYSGSTDTQYF. The CDR3, as DNA: TGCGCCAGCAGCCAAGTGTATTCAGGGAGCACAGATACGCAGTATTTT.

This clone is a singleton in its sample. The chain employs TRBV4-2 and TRBJ1-3; D unclear. Germline assignment: CDR1 LGHNA and CDR2 YNFKEQ. The CDR3 covers 17 residues. Trimming removed 2 bases at V and 0 bases at J, with 14 bases between. The CDR3 nucleotides read TGTGCCAGCAGCCAATCAAAGAGGGAGGCCTCTGGAAACACCATATATTTT. As protein: CASSQSKREASGNTIYF.

The CDR3 spells CASNLAGGNEQFF. CDR3 DNA: TGTGCCAGCAATTTAGCGGGGGGAAATGAGCAGTTCTTC. The chain links TRBV9 to TRBJ2-1; 10 positions agree with TRBD2. CDR1 is SGDLS, CDR2 YYNGEE, per germline. J was trimmed by 7 bases and V by 6 bases; bases with no gene match: 4. CDR3 size: 13 residues.

This sequence joins TRBV7-2 and TRBJ1-4; unclear D gene. CDR1 is SGHTA, CDR2 FQGNSA, per germline. The V gene lost 4 bases and the J gene lost 5 bases, with 17 bases spanning the gap. The CDR3 has 16 residues. CDR3 sequence: CASSSPKGGKNEKLFF. As DNA, the CDR3 is TGTGCCAGCAGCTCACCTAAGGGCGGGAAGAATGAAAAACTGTTTTTT. The entire variable domain, with the rest obtained from reference TRBV7-2 and TRBJ1-4, is as follows: GAGVSQSPSNKVTEKGKDVELRCDPISGHTALYWYRQSLGQGLEFLIYFQGNSAPDKSGLPSDRFSAERTGGSVSTLTIQRTQQEDSAVYLCASSSPKGGKNEKLFFGSGTQLSVL.

V is TRBV19 and J is TRBJ2-2; 8 bases map to TRBD2. The germline V gene encodes CDR1 LNHDA and CDR2 SQIVND (reference sequence). The V segment lost 10 bases and the J segment 4 bases; nucleotides outside the gene matches: 14. The CDR3 sequence is 16 residues long. In DNA form, the CDR3 reads TGTGCCACCGACGCCGGGACTAGGTTAGTCACCGGGGAGCTGTTTTTT. Its protein is CATDAGTRLVTGELFF.